Below, one TCR beta chain is given with its context. Its target is unknown. This specimen belongs to a study of T cell responses to AZD1222 COVID-19 vaccine. Study outcomes and limitations: Compared with day 0, the breadth and depth of the Spike-specific TCR repertoire rose significantly after two doses of AZD1222. Across the whole spike, CD4 TCRs peaked at regions 160-218 and 743-854. Repertoire sampling happened only post peak T cell response.

Measured with immunoSEQ multiplex PCR; TCRdb has only the in-frame clones, and not every one. The sample records just over 80,000 clones, approximately 90% being singletons. CDR3 length equals 13 residues. Germline CDR1 LGHNT, CDR2 FRNRAP. The ends were cut back, 1 base at V and 0 bases at J, with 3 bases in the middle. The TCR was taken from an adult in good health. The J gene is TRBJ1-1, the V gene TRBV12-5, with D uncertain. The input for sequencing was peripheral blood, taken on day 0 of AZD1222 vaccination. CDR3 coding DNA: TGTGCTAGTGGTTTGGGCATGAACACTGAAGCTTTCTTT. It specifies CASGLGMNTEAFF.